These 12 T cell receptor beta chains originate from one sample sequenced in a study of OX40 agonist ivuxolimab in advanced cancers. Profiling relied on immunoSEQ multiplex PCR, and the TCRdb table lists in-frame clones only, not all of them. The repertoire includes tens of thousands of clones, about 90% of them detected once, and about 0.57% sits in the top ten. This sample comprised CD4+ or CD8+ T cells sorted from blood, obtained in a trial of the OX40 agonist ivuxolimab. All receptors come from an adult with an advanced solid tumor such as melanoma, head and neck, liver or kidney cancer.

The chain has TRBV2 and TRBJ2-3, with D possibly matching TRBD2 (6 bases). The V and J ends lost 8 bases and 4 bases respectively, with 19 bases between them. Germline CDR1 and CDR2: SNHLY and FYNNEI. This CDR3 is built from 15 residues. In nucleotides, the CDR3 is TGTGCCAGCTCCGAGCAGCGGGCCGTCCCAGATACGCAGTATTTT. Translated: CASSEQRAVPDTQYF. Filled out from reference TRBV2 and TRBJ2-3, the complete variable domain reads EPEVTQTPSHQVTQMGQEVILRCVPISNHLYFYWYRQILGQKVEFLVSFYNNEISEKSEIFDDQFSVERPDGSNFTLKIRSTKLEDSAMYFCASSEQRAVPDTQYFGPGTRLTVL.

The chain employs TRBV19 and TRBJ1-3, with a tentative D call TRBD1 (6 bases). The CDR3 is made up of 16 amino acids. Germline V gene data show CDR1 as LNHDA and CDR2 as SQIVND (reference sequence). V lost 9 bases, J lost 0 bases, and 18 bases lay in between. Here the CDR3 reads CASRRQVTHSGNTIYF. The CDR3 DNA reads TGTGCCAGCCGACGACAGGTGACCCACTCTGGAAACACCATATATTTT.

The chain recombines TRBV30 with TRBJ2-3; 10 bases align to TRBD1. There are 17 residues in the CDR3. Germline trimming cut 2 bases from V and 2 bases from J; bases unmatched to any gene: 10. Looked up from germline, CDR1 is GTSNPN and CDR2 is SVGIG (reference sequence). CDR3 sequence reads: CAWSQPIGQGVTDTQYF. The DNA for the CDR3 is TGTGCCTGGAGTCAACCCATTGGACAGGGGGTCACAGATACGCAGTATTTT.

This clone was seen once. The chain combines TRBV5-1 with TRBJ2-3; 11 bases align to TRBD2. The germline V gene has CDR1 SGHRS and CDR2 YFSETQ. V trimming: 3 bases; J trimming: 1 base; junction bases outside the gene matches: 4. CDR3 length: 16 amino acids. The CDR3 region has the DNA TGCGCCAGCAGCTCTCTACTAGCGGGGGGCACAGATACGCAGTATTTT. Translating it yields CASSSLLAGGTDTQYF.

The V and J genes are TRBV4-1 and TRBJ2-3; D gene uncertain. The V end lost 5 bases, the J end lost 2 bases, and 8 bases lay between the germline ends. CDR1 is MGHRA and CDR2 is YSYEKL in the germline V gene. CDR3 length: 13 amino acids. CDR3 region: CASSSDFTDTQYF. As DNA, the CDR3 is TGCGCCAGCAGCTCTGACTTCACAGATACGCAGTATTTT.

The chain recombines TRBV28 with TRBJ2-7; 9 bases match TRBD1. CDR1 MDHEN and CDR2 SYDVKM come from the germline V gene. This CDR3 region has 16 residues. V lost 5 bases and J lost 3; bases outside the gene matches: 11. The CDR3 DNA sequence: TGTGCCAGCAGTGGGAGAGGGACAGGGTTAATCTACGAGCAGTACTTC. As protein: CASSGRGTGLIYEQYF.

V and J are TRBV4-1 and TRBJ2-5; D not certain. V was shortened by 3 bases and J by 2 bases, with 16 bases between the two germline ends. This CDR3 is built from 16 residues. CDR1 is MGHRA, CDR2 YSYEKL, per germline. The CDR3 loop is CASSHRLDARQETQYF. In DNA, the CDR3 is TGCGCCAGCAGCCATCGGTTGGATGCCCGGCAAGAGACCCAGTACTTC.

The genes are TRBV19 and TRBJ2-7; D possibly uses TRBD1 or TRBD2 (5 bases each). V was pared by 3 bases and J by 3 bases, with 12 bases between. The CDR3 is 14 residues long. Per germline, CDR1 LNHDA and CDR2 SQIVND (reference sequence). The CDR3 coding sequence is TGTGCCAGTAGTATCCAGGGAGCCCTCTACGAGCAGTACTTC. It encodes CASSIQGALYEQYF.

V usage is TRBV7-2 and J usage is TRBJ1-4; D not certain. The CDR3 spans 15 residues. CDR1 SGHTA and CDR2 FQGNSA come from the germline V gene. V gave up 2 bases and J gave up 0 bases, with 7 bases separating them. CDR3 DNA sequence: TGTGCCAGCAGCTTATACCCCGCAACTAATGAAAAACTGTTTTTT. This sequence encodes CASSLYPATNEKLFF.

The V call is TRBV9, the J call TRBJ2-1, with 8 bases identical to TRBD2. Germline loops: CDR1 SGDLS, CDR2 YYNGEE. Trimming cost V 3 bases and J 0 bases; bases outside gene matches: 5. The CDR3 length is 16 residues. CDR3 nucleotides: TGTGCCAGCAGCGCCCCCGGGACTAGCTCCTACAATGAGCAGTTCTTC. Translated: CASSAPGTSSYNEQFF.

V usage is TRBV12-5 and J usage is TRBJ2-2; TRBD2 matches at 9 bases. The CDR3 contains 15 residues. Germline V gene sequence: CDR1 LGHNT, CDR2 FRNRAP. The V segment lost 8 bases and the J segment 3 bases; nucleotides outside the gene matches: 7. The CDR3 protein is CASYPAGGDTGELFF. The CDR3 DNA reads TGTGCTAGTTACCCAGCGGGAGGTGACACCGGGGAGCTGTTTTTT.

In DNA, the CDR3 is TGTGCCAGCAGTTACGGGAACAATCAGCCCCAGCATTTT. Protein sequence: CASSYGNNQPQHF. The chain couples TRBV6-6 to TRBJ1-5, with D uncertain. Trimming took 2 bases from V and 3 from J, leaving 5 bases between them. Germline loops: CDR1 MNHNY, CDR2 SVGAGI (reference sequence). CDR3 length: 13 residues.